These 5 T cell receptor beta chains were sequenced from one sample in a study of Ad26.COV2.S vaccination and SARS-CoV-2 variants (dated by TCRdb to the early 2020s). Libraries were made using the immunoSEQ multiplex PCR assay. TCRdb limited this immuneACCESS table to in-frame rearrangements with V and J called. A share of clones is missing; checked studies link under half to unresolved V genes, and the rest is unexplained. Across this sample there are approximately 240,000 clones, with around 87% seen only once. Clones ranked in the top ten supply roughly a tenth of the sample. This specimen's treatment or condition label, interpreted: 19 received Ad26.COV2.S at low or high dose, single or two shots; about 5 received placebo; per-sample allocation not given. Repertoires of vaccine and placebo recipients were sequenced from samples taken on day 63 after the first injection. This sample comprised peripheral blood, obtained in a trial of Ad26.COV2.S vaccine versus placebo. The receptors originated from a person aged 18-60 years who received the Ad26.COV2.S COVID-19 vaccine or a placebo.

The chain is built from TRBV6-5 and TRBJ2-1, with 8 positions matching TRBD2. The CDR3 loop spans 11 amino acids. V dropped 8 bases and J dropped 9; count of bases not matched to a gene: 3. Germline loops: CDR1 MNHEY, CDR2 SVGAGI. The CDR3, as DNA: TGTGCCAGCGCCGGGGGGGCTGAGCAGTTCTTC. Protein product: CASAGGAEQFF.

This clone was counted a few times. V usage is TRBV19 and J usage is TRBJ1-1, with no clear D. Looked up from germline, CDR1 is LNHDA and CDR2 is SQIVND (reference sequence). The V end lost 6 bases, the J end lost 4 bases, and 15 bases lay between the germline ends. This CDR3 comprises 14 residues. The CDR3 here is CASSSGGEITEAFF. DNA of the CDR3: TGTGCCAGTAGCTCAGGTGGGGAAATCACTGAAGCTTTCTTT.

This chain connects TRBV9 to TRBJ2-2; D might be TRBD2 (5 bases). There are 15 residues in the CDR3. Deletions cut 3 bases from V and 0 bases from J, with 9 bases between. Germline V gene data show CDR1 as SGDLS and CDR2 as YYNGEE. CDR3 DNA: TGTGCCAGCAGCGAATACGGGACGAACACCGGGGAGCTGTTTTTT. Amino acids: CASSEYGTNTGELFF.

The CDR3 is CASSPRIDRAGYTF. The CDR3 DNA follows: TGTGCCAGCAGTCCGAGGATAGACAGGGCTGGCTACACCTTC. The rearrangement joins TRBV27 to TRBJ1-2; 7 positions agree with TRBD1. Per germline, CDR1 MNHEY and CDR2 SMNVEV (reference sequence). The CDR3 is made up of 14 amino acids. V gave up 5 bases and J gave up 7 bases; unmatched junction bases: 10.

This chain joins TRBV19 and TRBJ2-7, with 9 bases lining up with TRBD1. This CDR3 is built from 15 residues. The V and J ends lost 6 bases and 4 bases, in that order; junction bases with no gene match: 10. Germline CDR1 and CDR2: LNHDA and SQIVND (reference sequence). CDR3 region: CASSLSGTGIYEQYF. Here the CDR3 DNA reads TGTGCCAGTAGCTTATCCGGGACAGGGATTTACGAGCAGTACTTC.